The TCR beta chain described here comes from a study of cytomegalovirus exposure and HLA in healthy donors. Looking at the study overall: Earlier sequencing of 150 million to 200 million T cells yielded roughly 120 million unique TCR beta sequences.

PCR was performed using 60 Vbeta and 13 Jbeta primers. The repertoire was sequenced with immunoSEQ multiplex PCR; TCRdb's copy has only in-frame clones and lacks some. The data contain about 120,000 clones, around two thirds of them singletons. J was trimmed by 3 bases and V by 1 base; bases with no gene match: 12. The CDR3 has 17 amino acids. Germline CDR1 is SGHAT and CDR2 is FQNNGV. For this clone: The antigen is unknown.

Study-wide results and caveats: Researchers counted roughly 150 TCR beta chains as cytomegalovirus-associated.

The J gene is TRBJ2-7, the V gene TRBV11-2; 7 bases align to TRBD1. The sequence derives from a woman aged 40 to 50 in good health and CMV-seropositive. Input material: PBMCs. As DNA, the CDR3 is TGTGCCAGCAGCTTAGTGTCCGGACAGGACCCCTACTACGAGCAGTACTTC. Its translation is CASSLVSGQDPYYEQYF.